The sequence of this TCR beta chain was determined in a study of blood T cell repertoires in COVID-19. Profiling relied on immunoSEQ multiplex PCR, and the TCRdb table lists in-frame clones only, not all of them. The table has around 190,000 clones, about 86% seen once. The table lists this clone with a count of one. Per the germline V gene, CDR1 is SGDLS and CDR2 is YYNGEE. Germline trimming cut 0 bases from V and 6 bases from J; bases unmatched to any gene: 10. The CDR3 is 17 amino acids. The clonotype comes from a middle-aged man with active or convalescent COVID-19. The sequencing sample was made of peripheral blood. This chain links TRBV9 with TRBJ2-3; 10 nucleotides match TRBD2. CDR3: CASSVDLAGAPGDTQYF. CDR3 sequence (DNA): TGTGCCAGCAGCGTAGACCTAGCGGGGGCCCCGGGGGATACGCAGTATTTT.